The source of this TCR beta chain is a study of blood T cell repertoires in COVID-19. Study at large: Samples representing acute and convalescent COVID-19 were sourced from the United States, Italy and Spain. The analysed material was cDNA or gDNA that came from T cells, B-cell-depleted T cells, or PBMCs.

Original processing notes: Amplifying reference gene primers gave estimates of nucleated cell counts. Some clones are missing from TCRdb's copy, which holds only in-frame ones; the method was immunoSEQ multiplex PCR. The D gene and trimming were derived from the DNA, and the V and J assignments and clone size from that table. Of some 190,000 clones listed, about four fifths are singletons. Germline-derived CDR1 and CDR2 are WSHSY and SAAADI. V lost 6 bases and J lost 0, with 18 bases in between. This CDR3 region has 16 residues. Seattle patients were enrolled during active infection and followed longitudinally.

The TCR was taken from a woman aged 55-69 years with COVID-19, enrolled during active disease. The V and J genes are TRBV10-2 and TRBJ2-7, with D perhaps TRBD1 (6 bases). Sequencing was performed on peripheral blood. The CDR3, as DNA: TGCGCCAGCAGAGCCACGGCCACGGGACACTCCTACGAGCAGTACGTC. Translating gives CASRATATGHSYEQYV.